The rows below give T cell receptor beta chains drawn from one sample of a study of blood T cell repertoires in COVID-19. Sequencing used immunoSEQ multiplex PCR; TCRdb keeps in-frame clones, though not all of them. The sample contains around 100,000 clones, 60% to 80% of which appear only once. The sequencing sample was made of peripheral blood. These TCRs come from a man aged 60-69 years with active or convalescent COVID-19. The CDR3 runs from the conserved cysteine through the conserved F or W. The D gene is left open where the match is weak. Rows may omit the clone size; those that give it use once, few, many or a size class.

TRBV7-8	NA	TRBJ2-7	NA	CASSLNKGVSYEQYF	TGTGCCAGCAGCTTAAATAAGGGGGTTTCCTACGAGCAGTACTTC
TRBV7-7	NA	TRBJ2-2	TRBD2	CASSLARAGGPRTGELFF	TGTGCCAGCAGCTTAGCGAGAGCGGGAGGGCCGAGAACCGGGGAGCTGTTTTTT
TRBV7-3	NA	TRBJ2-6	TRBD2	CASSREAGSGANVLTF	TGTGCCAGCAGCCGGGAGGCGGGTTCTGGGGCCAACGTCCTGACTTTC
TRBV3-1/TRBV3-2	NA	TRBJ1-5	NA	CASSLALRQPQHF	TGTGCCAGCAGCCTCGCCCTGAGGCAGCCCCAGCATTTT
TRBV10-2	NA	TRBJ2-5	NA	CASSESETHYF	TGCGCCAGCAGTGAGTCGGAGACTCACTACTTC
TRBV7-8	NA	TRBJ2-1	NA	CASSFHVSSYNEQFF	TGTGCCAGCAGCTTTCACGTGAGCTCCTACAATGAGCAGTTCTTC
TRBV7-2	few	TRBJ2-3	NA	CASSPTTTSAQYF	TGTGCCAGCAGCCCTACCACTACGTCGGCGCAGTATTTT
TRBV21-1	NA	TRBJ2-5	NA	CASSPAIEGRVGTQYF	TGTGCCAGCAGCCCAGCCATAGAGGGCCGTGTTGGGACCCAGTACTTC
TRBV7-8	NA	TRBJ1-2	NA	CASSSDSFYGYTF	TGTGCCAGCAGCTCGGACAGTTTCTATGGCTACACCTTC
TRBV6-2/TRBV6-3	few	TRBJ1-2	TRBD1	CASSTGQAYGYTF	TGTGCCAGCAGTACCGGACAGGCCTATGGCTACACCTTC
TRBV30	NA	TRBJ2-2	NA	CAWSILLYGELFF	TGTGCCTGGAGTATACTTCTCTACGGGGAGCTGTTTTTT
TRBV7-3	NA	TRBJ2-3	NA	CASSLQPGTSTDTQYF	TGTGCCAGCAGCTTACAACCGGGGACTAGCACAGATACGCAGTATTTT
TRBV4-3	NA	TRBJ2-4	NA	CASSQDGARIIAKNIQYF	TGCGCCAGCAGCCAAGATGGGGCCCGGATAATAGCCAAAAACATTCAGTACTTC
TRBV5-4	NA	TRBJ2-3	TRBD2	CASSLGGSTADTQYF	TGTGCCAGCAGCCTTGGCGGGAGTACAGCAGATACGCAGTATTTT
TRBV4-3	NA	TRBJ1-1	NA	CASSSQQGSGNTAFF	TGCGCCAGCAGCTCCCAACAGGGCTCTGGTAATACGGCTTTCTTT
TRBV15	NA	TRBJ1-2	NA	CATSREGVYGYGYTF	TGTGCCACCAGCAGGGAAGGGGTTTACGGCTATGGCTACACCTTC
TRBV19	NA	TRBJ2-1	TRBD2	CASSKGARSGGIYNEQFF	TGTGCCAGTAGTAAGGGAGCCAGGAGCGGGGGTATATACAATGAGCAGTTCTTC
TRBV19	NA	TRBJ2-1	NA	CASSLLGGRDRNEQFF	TGTGCCAGTAGTTTACTTGGTGGGAGAGATAGAAATGAGCAGTTCTTC
TRBV7-2	once	TRBJ2-5	TRBD1	CASSFDRGQRETQYF	TGTGCCAGCAGCTTTGACAGGGGGCAACGGGAGACCCAGTACTTC
TRBV6-1	NA	TRBJ2-3	TRBD1	CASSEWGPGQGVTDTQYF	TGTGCCAGCAGTGAATGGGGACCGGGACAGGGTGTGACAGATACGCAGTATTTT
TRBV19	NA	TRBJ1-1	NA	CASSQGRGANTEAFF	TGTGCCAGTAGCCAAGGGCGGGGGGCGAACACTGAAGCTTTCTTT
TRBV5-4	few	TRBJ2-1	TRBD2	CASSLASGRSDEQFF	TGTGCCAGCAGCTTGGCTAGCGGGAGGAGTGATGAGCAGTTCTTC
TRBV5-1	NA	TRBJ1-6	NA	CASNTGDSYNSPLHF	TGCGCCAGCAACACAGGCGACTCCTATAATTCACCCCTCCACTTT
TRBV19	NA	TRBJ1-4	NA	CASNRENREKLFF	TGTGCCAGTAATCGGGAGAACCGTGAAAAACTGTTTTTT
TRBV24-1	NA	TRBJ1-2	NA	CATSDWTSDYGYTF	TGTGCCACCAGTGATTGGACTTCGGACTATGGCTACACCTTC